The entry that follows covers one TCR beta chain sequence. As yet, its antigen is unknown. The assay was immunoSEQ multiplex PCR, and TCRdb's table has in-frame clones only and misses some. The table lists about 170,000 clones, approximately 95% of them singletons. CDR1 and CDR2 (germline): SEHNR, FQNEAQ (reference sequence). This CDR3 comprises 15 residues. The V end was cut by 2 bases, the J end by 4 bases, with 11 bases between. This sample was taken from a study of T cell responses to AZD1222 COVID-19 vaccine. Findings of the study overall: Spike was spanned by vaccine-associated CD4 TCRs, with dominance at 160-218 and 743-854.

The V call is TRBV7-9, the J call TRBJ1-4; tentatively, D is TRBD1 (5 bases). The material sequenced was peripheral blood, taken on day 0 of AZD1222 vaccination. This TCR was sampled from an adult in good health. Here the CDR3 DNA reads TGTGCCAGCAGCTTATCGCGAAGGGGTAATGAAAAACTGTTTTTT. Encoded protein: CASSLSRRGNEKLFF.